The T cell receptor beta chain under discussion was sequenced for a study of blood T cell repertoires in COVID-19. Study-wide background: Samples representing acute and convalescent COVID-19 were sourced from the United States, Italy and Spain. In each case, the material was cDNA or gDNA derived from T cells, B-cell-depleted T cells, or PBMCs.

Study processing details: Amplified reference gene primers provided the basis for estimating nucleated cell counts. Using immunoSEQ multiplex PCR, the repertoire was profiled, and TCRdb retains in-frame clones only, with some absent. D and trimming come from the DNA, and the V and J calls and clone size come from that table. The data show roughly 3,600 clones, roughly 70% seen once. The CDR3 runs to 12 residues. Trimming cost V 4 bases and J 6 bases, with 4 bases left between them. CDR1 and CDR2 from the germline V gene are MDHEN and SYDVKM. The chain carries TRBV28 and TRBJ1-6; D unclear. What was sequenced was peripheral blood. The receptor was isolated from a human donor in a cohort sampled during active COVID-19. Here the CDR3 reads CASSSGNSPLHF. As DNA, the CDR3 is TGTGCCAGCAGTTCCGGTAATTCACCCCTCCACTTT.